One sample yielded the 2 T cell receptor beta chains listed below, sequenced in a study of T cell responses to AZD1222 COVID-19 vaccine. Sequenced by immunoSEQ multiplex PCR; TCRdb stores in-frame clones only, minus some. Of some 170,000 clones in the sample, 85% to 90% were seen once. The material sequenced was peripheral blood, taken on day 0 of AZD1222 vaccination. These receptor sequences come from an adult in good health.

This chain joins TRBV4-2 and TRBJ2-6; D remains ambiguous. This CDR3 region has 19 residues. The V end lost 0 bases, the J end lost 0 bases, and 15 bases lay between the germline ends. Germline CDR1 and CDR2: LGHNA and YNFKEQ. CDR3 protein: CASSQDPRGATSGANVLTF. DNA of the CDR3: TGTGCCAGCAGCCAAGATCCTCGCGGAGCAACCTCTGGGGCCAACGTCCTGACTTTC.

The chain links TRBV5-6 to TRBJ2-7, with TRBD1 matching 7 bases. This CDR3 has 15 residues. The junction had 12 bases not matched to a gene; V was cut back by 5 bases and J by 4 bases. Germline loops: CDR1 SGHDT, CDR2 YYEEEE. The CDR3 region is CASSFRQGNVYEQYF. The CDR3 region has the DNA TGTGCCAGCAGTTTCCGACAGGGTAATGTTTACGAGCAGTACTTC.